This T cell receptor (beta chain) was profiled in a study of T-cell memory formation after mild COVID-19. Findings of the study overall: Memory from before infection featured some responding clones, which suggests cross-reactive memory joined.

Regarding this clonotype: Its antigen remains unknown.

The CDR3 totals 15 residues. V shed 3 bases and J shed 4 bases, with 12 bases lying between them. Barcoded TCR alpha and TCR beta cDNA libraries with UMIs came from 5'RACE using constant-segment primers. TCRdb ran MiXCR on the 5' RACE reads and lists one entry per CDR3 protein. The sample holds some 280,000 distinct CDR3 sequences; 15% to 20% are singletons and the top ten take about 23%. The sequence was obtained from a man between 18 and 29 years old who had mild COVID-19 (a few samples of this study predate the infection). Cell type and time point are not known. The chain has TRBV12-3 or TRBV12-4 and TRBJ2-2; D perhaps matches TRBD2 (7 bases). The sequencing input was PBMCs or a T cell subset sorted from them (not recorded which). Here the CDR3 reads CASSFWGGSTGELFF. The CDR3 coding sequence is TGTGCCAGCAGTTTTTGGGGGGGCAGCACCGGGGAGCTGTTTTTT.